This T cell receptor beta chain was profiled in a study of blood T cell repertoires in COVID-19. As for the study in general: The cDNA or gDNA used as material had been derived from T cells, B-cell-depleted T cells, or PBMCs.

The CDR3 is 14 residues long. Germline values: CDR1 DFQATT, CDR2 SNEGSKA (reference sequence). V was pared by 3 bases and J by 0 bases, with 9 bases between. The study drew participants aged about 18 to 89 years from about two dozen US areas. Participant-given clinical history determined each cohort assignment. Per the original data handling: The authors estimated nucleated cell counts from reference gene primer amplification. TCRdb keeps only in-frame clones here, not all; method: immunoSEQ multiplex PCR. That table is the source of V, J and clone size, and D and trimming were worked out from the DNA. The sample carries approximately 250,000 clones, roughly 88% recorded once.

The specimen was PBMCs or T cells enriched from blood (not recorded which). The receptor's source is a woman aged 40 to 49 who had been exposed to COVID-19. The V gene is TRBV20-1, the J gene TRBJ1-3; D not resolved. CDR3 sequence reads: CSASERFSGNTIYF. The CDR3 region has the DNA TGCAGTGCTAGTGAACGGTTCTCTGGAAACACCATATATTTT.